One sample yielded the 9 T cell receptor beta chains listed below, sequenced in a study of T cell responses to AZD1222 COVID-19 vaccine. The repertoire was sequenced with immunoSEQ multiplex PCR; TCRdb's copy has only in-frame clones and lacks some. Altogether fewer than 250,000 clones are present, around 94% being singletons, with the ten largest covering 1% to 1.5%. Source: peripheral blood, taken on day 0 of AZD1222 vaccination. These receptors all come from an adult in good health.

The chain joins TRBV27 to TRBJ1-2; the match to TRBD1 covers 8 bases. The V gene's germline CDR1 is MNHEY and CDR2 SMNVEV (reference sequence). This CDR3 region has 13 residues. V dropped 3 bases and J dropped 4; count of bases not matched to a gene: 1. The CDR3 sequence is CASSFTGGYGYTF. CDR3 nucleotide sequence: TGTGCCAGCAGTTTCACAGGGGGCTATGGCTACACCTTC.

This rearrangement joins TRBV19 to TRBJ2-5; D is perhaps TRBD1 or TRBD2 (5 bases each). V lost 8 bases and J lost 1, with 11 bases in between. CDR3 length equals 13 residues. The germline gives CDR1 LNHDA, CDR2 SQIVND (reference sequence). CDR3 bases: TGTGCCAGTGCGAGGGGTCCCCAAGAGACCCAGTACTTC. Amino acid sequence: CASARGPQETQYF.

The V and J genes are TRBV4-1 and TRBJ1-3; TRBD1 is a possible D gene (6 bases). V gave up 1 base and J gave up 0 bases, with 10 bases separating them. The CDR3 totals 16 residues. Looked up from germline, CDR1 is MGHRA and CDR2 is YSYEKL. In nucleotides, the CDR3 is TGCGCCAGCAGCCAAGGGGACATCAACTCTGGAAACACCATATATTTT. Translating it yields CASSQGDINSGNTIYF.

The gene calls are TRBV5-1 and TRBJ2-2; 10 nucleotides line up with TRBD1. V was clipped by 4 bases and J by 7 bases; unmatched bases: 10. Germline assignment: CDR1 SGHRS and CDR2 YFSETQ. The CDR3 consists of 16 residues. The CDR3 reads CASSDRQGARGGELFF. In DNA, the CDR3 is TGCGCCAGCAGCGACCGACAGGGGGCAAGAGGCGGGGAGCTGTTTTTT.

The chain combines TRBV29-1 with TRBJ1-1; TRBD1 matches at 8 bases. This CDR3 is 13 amino acids long. The J segment lost 0 bases and the V segment lost 5 bases, leaving 2 bases of the junction unmatched. Germline assignment: CDR1 SQVTM and CDR2 ANQGSEA. The chain's CDR3 is CSVRDRLNTEAFF. The CDR3 bases are TGCAGCGTTCGGGACAGGTTGAACACTGAAGCTTTCTTT.

The CDR3 coding sequence is TGTGCCAGCAGTTATTTTTTTGGGTCCTACGAGCAGTACTTC. Protein sequence: CASSYFFGSYEQYF. The chain recombines TRBV28 with TRBJ2-7; D not resolved. This CDR3 spans 14 amino acids. Trimming took off 4 bases at V and 1 base at J, with 11 bases between the two ends. Germline CDR1 MDHEN, CDR2 SYDVKM.

The V gene is TRBV24-1, the J gene TRBJ2-3; TRBD2 aligns across 7 bases. Germline CDR1 KGHDR, CDR2 SFDVKD. There are 14 residues in the CDR3. J gave up 1 base and V 7 bases, and 4 bases lay outside the gene matches. The DNA for the CDR3 is TGTGCCACCAGAGGAAGCGGGGGCACAGATACGCAGTATTTT. It specifies CATRGSGGTDTQYF.

The rearrangement links TRBV7-9 to TRBJ1-3, with TRBD1 as a possible D gene (6 bases). Germline values: CDR1 SEHNR, CDR2 FQNEAQ (reference sequence). The ends were cut back, 4 bases at V and 0 bases at J, with 13 bases in the middle. The CDR3 extends over 16 amino acids. The CDR3 spells CASSYPRTDSGNTIYF. Written as DNA, the CDR3 is TGTGCCAGCAGCTATCCTCGGACAGACTCTGGAAACACCATATATTTT. Based on the CDR3 plus reference TRBV7-9 and TRBJ1-3, the full variable domain is DTGVSQNPRHKITKRGQNVTFRCDPISEHNRLYWYRQTLGQGPEFLTYFQNEAQLEKSRLLSDRFSAERPKGSFSTLEIQRTEQGDSAMYLCASSYPRTDSGNTIYFGEGSWLTVV.

V and J are TRBV3-1 (or the pseudogene TRBV3-2) and TRBJ1-1; TRBD1 matches at 7 bases. With V trimmed by 3 bases and J by 10 bases, 8 bases remained unmatched. Germline lookup yields CDR1 LGHDT and CDR2 YNNKEL (reference sequence). The CDR3 covers 13 residues. CDR3 coding DNA: TGTGCCAGCAGCCAGACAGGGCGAGGAAGAGCTTTCTTT. Translation gives CASSQTGRGRAFF.